The rows below give T cell receptor beta chains drawn from one sample of a study of T cells expressing NK-cell markers. Each CDR3 protein gets one entry in TCRdb, which reprocessed the 5' RACE reads and gives no DNA. The listing contains a few hundred thousand distinct CDR3 sequences. Sequences were obtained from blood T cells: a sorted CD56 or NKG2C T cell subset, CD4+ or CD8+ T cells, or bulk PBMC T cells (not recorded which). These receptors all stem from a man aged 18-69 years in good health. Each CDR3 is given with its conserved first and last residue.

J	V	CDR3
TRBJ1-5	TRBV28	CASSPYPRGQPQHF
TRBJ1-2	TRBV20-1	CSARTVSRGPYGYTF
TRBJ2-5	TRBV28	CASSLRGAVAGAETQYF
TRBJ1-2	TRBV6-2/TRBV6-3	CASSYGGRRLNYGYTF
TRBJ1-5	TRBV6-2/TRBV6-3	CASSPQGAVSNQPQHF
TRBJ2-1	TRBV7-9	CASSLRTGGDNEQFF
TRBJ2-7	TRBV7-7	CASSSWTDYEQYF
TRBJ2-7	TRBV4-2	CASSQDPQSAYEQYF
TRBJ2-3	TRBV25-1	CASSEGGRYTDTQYF
TRBJ2-1	TRBV11-1	CASSSRTGFEQFF
TRBJ2-3	TRBV11-1	CASSLAYGTSGGTDTQYF
TRBJ2-4	TRBV6-5	CASSYAGASNIQYF
TRBJ1-6	TRBV20-1	CSAFRGGRPLHF
TRBJ1-2	TRBV12-3/TRBV12-4	CASSLTGLSYGYTF
TRBJ2-2	TRBV6-2/TRBV6-3	CASNRGLATTGELFF
TRBJ2-2	TRBV7-2	CASSPRQLVGTGELFF
TRBJ2-1	TRBV12-3/TRBV12-4	CASKGVGGYNEQFF
TRBJ2-7	TRBV6-5	CASRHGGSEQYF
TRBJ2-3	TRBV5-6	CASSWAGQGSIDTQYF
TRBJ2-7	TRBV7-2	CASSPNTGYEQYF
TRBJ2-3	TRBV2	CASSEEFLAGADTQYF
TRBJ2-1	TRBV7-9	CASSNNLDNEQFF
TRBJ1-5	TRBV6-1	CASRQEALGNQPQHF
TRBJ2-7	TRBV7-2	CASSLWNVDEQYF
TRBJ2-5	TRBV7-6	CASSLDGTRVTGTQYF
TRBJ2-3	TRBV27	CASTRTRGDRGTDTQYF
TRBJ2-3	TRBV19	CASTPGPGPPDTQYF
TRBJ2-3	TRBV5-4	CASGTDNTDTQYF
TRBJ1-2	TRBV2	CASFEGGDPNYGYTF
TRBJ2-3	TRBV3-1	CASSQYHYRTDTQYF
TRBJ2-2	TRBV5-1	CASSLQGRNTGELFF
TRBJ2-5	TRBV7-8	CASSYNSGFQETQYF
TRBJ2-1	TRBV6-2/TRBV6-3	CASSLLAIEQFF
TRBJ1-6	TRBV13	CASSSKYYNSPLHF
TRBJ2-1	TRBV24-1	CATRGHYNEQFF
TRBJ1-2	TRBV6-2/TRBV6-3	CASRRTGGGGYTF
TRBJ2-7	TRBV28	CASSRDSFPQGEQYF
TRBJ2-7	TRBV7-9	CASSLGLDWSSYEQYF
TRBJ2-1	TRBV30	CAWSGLTGGYNEQFF
TRBJ2-7	TRBV12-3/TRBV12-4	CASSLKTSGGRAYEQYF
TRBJ2-3	TRBV12-3/TRBV12-4	CASRGTGGLDTQYF
TRBJ2-7	TRBV20-1	CSASGDRDQGLQYF
TRBJ2-7	TRBV6-2/TRBV6-3	CASPFPGQGDEQYF
TRBJ2-1	TRBV3-1	CASSQPTDFGEQFF
TRBJ2-5	TRBV18	CASSPIRVFQETQYF
TRBJ2-3	TRBV27	CASSLTSGGSLRAQYF
TRBJ2-3	TRBV12-3/TRBV12-4	CASSLGLGLLADTDTQYF
TRBJ2-3	TRBV7-2	CASSLWFGDTQYF